The 12 T cell receptor beta chains presented below share a single source sample, sequenced in a study of blood T cell repertoires in COVID-19. The method was immunoSEQ multiplex PCR; TCRdb's version includes in-frame clones alone and lacks a portion of them. The table shows about 46,000 clones, with around 93% occurring only once. Sequencing was done on a sample of peripheral blood. These receptors came from a man aged 45 to 65 with acute or convalescent COVID-19.

V is TRBV18 and J is TRBJ1-5; 10 bases align to TRBD1. After removal of 3 bases from V and 14 bases from J, the junction contained 7 bases not matched to a gene. The CDR3 has 13 amino acids. Germline V gives CDR1 KGHSH, CDR2 LQKENI. The CDR3 DNA follows: TGTGCCAGCTCACCGGGACAGGGGCCTCCGGAGCATTTT. Protein: CASSPGQGPPEHF.

The chain couples TRBV18 to TRBJ2-1; 10 nucleotides agree with TRBD2. The CDR3 is 15 residues long. Germline assignment: CDR1 KGHSH and CDR2 LQKENI. With V trimmed by 3 bases and J by 11 bases, 10 bases remained unmatched. The DNA for the CDR3 is TGTGCCAGCTCACCGAATAGCGGGGGGCTGCAGAAGCAGTTCTTC. Encoded protein: CASSPNSGGLQKQFF. The complete variable domain, with remaining parts taken from reference TRBV18 and TRBJ2-1, reads NAGVMQNPRHLVRRRGQEARLRCSPMKGHSHVYWYRQLPEEGLKFMVYLQKENIIDESGMPKERFSAEFPKEGPSILRIQQVVRGDSAAYFCASSPNSGGLQKQFFGPGTRLTVL.

The DNA for the CDR3 is TGTGCCAGCAGCTCTGGGCTAGCGGGGGGCCAAGAGACCCAGTACTTC. It specifies CASSSGLAGGQETQYF. The rearrangement uses TRBV3-1 (or the pseudogene TRBV3-2) and TRBJ2-5; 11 bases are shared with TRBD2. Per the germline V gene, CDR1 is LGHDT and CDR2 is YNNKEL (reference sequence). Trimming at V came to 5 bases and at J to 1 base, leaving 6 bases not matched to a gene. CDR3 size: 16 residues.

The V and J genes are TRBV6-5 and TRBJ2-3, with a tentative D call TRBD2 (6 bases). V was cut by 7 bases and J by 2 bases, with 16 bases left in between. The CDR3 contains 15 residues. Germline V lookup: CDR1 MNHEY, CDR2 SVGAGI. CDR3 residues: CASTPLAFNTDTQYF. CDR3 nucleotides: TGTGCCAGCACCCCTCTAGCGTTTAACACAGATACGCAGTATTTT.

This rearrangement joins TRBV6-5 to TRBJ1-1; 8 nucleotides agree with TRBD1. J gave up 4 bases and V 2 bases, and 9 bases lay outside the gene matches. Germline V lookup: CDR1 MNHEY, CDR2 SVGAGI. The CDR3 extends over 16 amino acids. CDR3 bases: TGTGCCAGCAGTTACACTCCGGGACAGGCGGGCACTGAAGCTTTCTTT. Its translation is CASSYTPGQAGTEAFF.

This clone showed up just once. V gene TRBV28 combines with J gene TRBJ1-2; 11 bases align to TRBD1. This CDR3 region has 16 residues. V lost 7 bases, J lost 8 bases, and 15 bases stayed unmatched. Germline assignment: CDR1 MDHEN and CDR2 SYDVKM. CDR3 in DNA: TGTGCCAGCACCTCACCCAGGACAGGGGGCTTCTTCGGCTACACCTTC. Its translation: CASTSPRTGGFFGYTF.

CDR3 sequence reads: CASSSGSGINQPQHF. The CDR3 coding sequence is TGTGCCAGTAGTAGCGGGTCCGGGATCAATCAGCCCCAGCATTTT. The J gene is TRBJ1-5, the V gene TRBV19; D unresolved. V gave up 4 bases and J gave up 3 bases, with 13 bases separating them. The CDR3 extends over 15 amino acids. Germline-derived CDR1 and CDR2 are LNHDA and SQIVND (reference sequence).

The chain employs TRBV5-1 and TRBJ2-1, with 9 bases that match TRBD2. J was trimmed by 6 bases and V by 0 bases; bases with no gene match: 4. Germline assignment: CDR1 SGHRS and CDR2 YFSETQ. This CDR3 has 15 residues. CDR3 region: CASSLAASGVNEQFF. DNA of the CDR3: TGCGCCAGCAGCTTGGCTGCTAGCGGGGTCAATGAGCAGTTCTTC.

J is TRBJ1-1 and V is TRBV18; D unclear. The CDR3 is 13 residues long. Trimming removed 3 bases at V and 3 bases at J, with 8 bases between. Germline-derived CDR1 and CDR2 are KGHSH and LQKENI. The CDR3 protein is CASSPSQYTEAFF. The CDR3 DNA reads as TGTGCCAGCTCACCGTCGCAGTACACTGAAGCTTTCTTT.

This clone appeared a few times. The chain employs TRBV5-1 and TRBJ1-5; D not certain. This CDR3 spans 15 amino acids. V was trimmed by 2 bases and J by 6 bases, leaving 15 bases between them. Germline loops: CDR1 SGHRS, CDR2 YFSETQ. The CDR3 DNA sequence: TGCGCCAGCAGCTTAGGCTCAGGAATCGGTCAGCCCCAGCATTTT. Encoded protein: CASSLGSGIGQPQHF.

J is TRBJ2-7 and V is TRBV4-1; TRBD1 matches 10 bases. V was clipped by 3 bases and J by 2 bases; unmatched bases: 4. Germline CDR1 is MGHRA and CDR2 is YSYEKL. This CDR3 contains 15 residues. DNA of the CDR3: TGCGCCAGCAGCCATTTGACAGGGGGCCCCTACGAGCAGTACTTC. Protein product: CASSHLTGGPYEQYF.

The V call is TRBV30, the J call TRBJ2-3, with 7 bases lining up with TRBD2. The germline V gene encodes CDR1 GTSNPN and CDR2 SVGIG (reference sequence). V lost 3 bases, J lost 5 bases, and 8 bases stayed unmatched. The CDR3 is 14 amino acids. The CDR3 sequence: CAWRPGTNLDTQYF. DNA for the CDR3: TGTGCCTGGAGGCCCGGGACTAACTTAGATACGCAGTATTTT.